The 17 T cell receptor beta chains below were found in one sample sequenced in a study of OX40 agonist ivuxolimab in advanced cancers. Assay used: immunoSEQ multiplex PCR; TCRdb lists only in-frame clones, some missing. This sample has roughly 46,000 clones, with around 85% found just once. This sample comprised CD4+ or CD8+ T cells sorted from blood, obtained in a trial of the OX40 agonist ivuxolimab. The receptors derive from an adult with an advanced solid tumor such as melanoma, head and neck, liver or kidney cancer.

The chain employs TRBV28 and TRBJ1-1; D possibly corresponds to TRBD1 (6 bases). Trimming removed 6 bases from V and 4 bases from J, with 12 bases in between. CDR3 length equals 13 residues. Germline CDR1 reads MDHEN; CDR2 reads SYDVKM. In nucleotides, the CDR3 is TGTGCCAGCAGGATACAGGGCGGCACTGAAGCTTTCTTT. It specifies CASRIQGGTEAFF.

This chain joins TRBV7-9 and TRBJ2-1; no reliable D call. V was shortened by 1 base and J by 10 bases, with 5 bases between the two germline ends. The CDR3 has 11 amino acids. Germline CDR1 is SEHNR and CDR2 is FQNEAQ (reference sequence). The CDR3 here is CASSLDEEQFF. CDR3 nucleotide sequence: TGTGCCAGCAGCTTAGACGAGGAGCAGTTCTTC.

This chain connects TRBV6-5 to TRBJ1-1; D gene ambiguous. Germline CDR1 and CDR2: MNHEY and SVGAGI. CDR3 length equals 13 residues. Trimming stripped 4 bases from V and 1 base from J, with 7 bases between. This chain's CDR3 is CASSWVRNTEAFF. The CDR3 region has the DNA TGTGCCAGCAGTTGGGTGAGGAACACTGAAGCTTTCTTT.

This chain connects TRBV19 to TRBJ2-1; TRBD2 matches at 12 bases. The germline gives CDR1 LNHDA, CDR2 SQIVND (reference sequence). The V and J ends lost 8 bases and 0 bases, in that order; junction bases with no gene match: 5. The CDR3 runs 16 residues. The chain's CDR3 is CASSLAGGPSYNEQFF. DNA for the CDR3: TGTGCCAGTTCTCTAGCGGGAGGGCCCTCCTACAATGAGCAGTTCTTC.

V is TRBV7-9 and J is TRBJ2-3; D gene uncertain. Germline V lookup: CDR1 SEHNR, CDR2 FQNEAQ (reference sequence). Trimming cost V 5 bases and J 4 bases, with 7 bases left between them. The CDR3 has 12 residues. The CDR3 region has the DNA TGTGCCAGCAGCAAAGACGCAGATACGCAGTATTTT. It is translated as CASSKDADTQYF.

By share, this clone counts as medium-sized. V usage is TRBV19 and J usage is TRBJ1-5, with a weak D call TRBD1 (5 bases). Germline V gene data show CDR1 as LNHDA and CDR2 as SQIVND (reference sequence). Trimming took off 7 bases at V and 2 bases at J, with 21 bases between the two ends. This CDR3 has 17 amino acids. CDR3 sequence reads: CASTPIPREARNQPQHF. The CDR3 DNA sequence: TGTGCCAGTACCCCAATACCCAGGGAGGCACGCAATCAGCCCCAGCATTTT.

CDR3 protein: CASSQARTGGYYGYTF. CDR3 DNA sequence: TGCGCCAGCAGCCAAGCCCGGACAGGGGGCTACTATGGCTACACCTTC. The genes are TRBV4-1 and TRBJ1-2, with 11 bases that match TRBD1. With V trimmed by 1 base and J by 3 bases, 4 bases remained unmatched. Germline values: CDR1 MGHRA, CDR2 YSYEKL. The CDR3 spans 16 residues.

As DNA, the CDR3 is TGTGCCAGTAGTATACTCAGCGGGAGTTCTTACAATGAGCAGTTCTTC. Translated, it gives CASSILSGSSYNEQFF. The chain has TRBV19 and TRBJ2-1; 8 bases align to TRBD2. The CDR3 totals 16 residues. Germline V gene sequence: CDR1 LNHDA, CDR2 SQIVND (reference sequence). Unmatched junction bases numbered 7, after V lost 2 bases and J lost 4 bases.

V and J are TRBV4-1 and TRBJ1-2, with D possibly matching TRBD1 (5 bases). Germline V gives CDR1 MGHRA, CDR2 YSYEKL. This CDR3 contains 16 residues. V gave up 5 bases and J gave up 1 base, with 17 bases separating them. The CDR3 nucleotides read TGCGCCAGCAGCATTGACCGGGACGGATATAACTATGGCTACACCTTC. Translation: CASSIDRDGYNYGYTF.

V and J are TRBV19 and TRBJ2-1; TRBD2 matches 11 bases. Trimming removed 3 bases from V and 8 bases from J; junction bases left unmatched: 6. Germline-derived CDR1 and CDR2 are LNHDA and SQIVND (reference sequence). This CDR3 has 15 amino acids. CDR3 residues: CASSIVLAGGYEQFF. CDR3 DNA sequence: TGTGCCAGTAGTATCGTCCTAGCGGGAGGCTATGAGCAGTTCTTC. The full variable domain, with the rest looked up from reference TRBV19 and TRBJ2-1, is DGGITQSPKYLFRKEGQNVTLSCEQNLNHDAMYWYRQDPGQGLRLIYYSQIVNDFQKGDIAEGYSVSREKKESFPLTVTSAQKNPTAFYLCASSIVLAGGYEQFFGPGTRLTVL.

This rearrangement joins TRBV9 to TRBJ2-1; the D gene is possibly TRBD2 (6 bases). CDR3 size: 12 residues. Germline loops: CDR1 SGDLS, CDR2 YYNGEE. The ends were cut back, 3 bases at V and 8 bases at J, with 9 bases in the middle. The CDR3 is CASSGGVDEQFF. The CDR3 DNA reads TGTGCCAGCAGCGGGGGGGTGGATGAGCAGTTCTTC. Drawing the rest from reference TRBV9 and TRBJ2-1, the complete variable domain is DSGVTQTPKHLITATGQRVTLRCSPRSGDLSVYWYQQSLDQGLQFLIQYYNGEERAKGNILERFSAQQFPDLHSELNLSSLELGDSALYFCASSGGVDEQFFGPGTRLTVL.

The sample holds a few counts of this clone. The V call is TRBV27, the J call TRBJ2-1, with TRBD2 as a possible D gene (6 bases). The CDR3 covers 17 residues. The germline V gene encodes CDR1 MNHEY and CDR2 SMNVEV (reference sequence). V lost 3 bases to trimming and J lost 8 bases, with 23 bases between them. The CDR3 DNA reads TGTGCCAGCAGTTTGTCCTACCTTGGCGGGTGGAGGGATGAGCAGTTCTTC. Translating it yields CASSLSYLGGWRDEQFF.

This clone showed up just a few times. The genes are TRBV27 and TRBJ1-5, with no clear D. Trimming pared 8 bases from V and 1 base from J, leaving 12 bases between. This CDR3 spans 14 amino acids. The germline V gene encodes CDR1 MNHEY and CDR2 SMNVEV (reference sequence). The CDR3 region is CASGRLGSNQPQHF. The DNA of the CDR3 is TGTGCCAGCGGGCGCCTGGGGAGCAATCAGCCCCAGCATTTT.

This clone was observed a handful of times. J is TRBJ2-1 and V is TRBV12-5; D remains ambiguous. V was pared by 3 bases and J by 2 bases, with 2 bases between. Germline CDR1 and CDR2: LGHNT and FRNRAP. The CDR3 runs to 12 residues. The CDR3 reads CASGLAYNEQFF. The CDR3 nucleotides are TGTGCTAGTGGTTTAGCCTACAATGAGCAGTTCTTC.

The genes are TRBV15 and TRBJ2-2; 8 bases are a match to TRBD1. V was clipped by 5 bases and J by 1 base; unmatched bases: 3. This CDR3 contains 15 residues. CDR1 and CDR2 from the germline V gene are LNHNV and YYDKDF (reference sequence). CDR3 sequence (DNA): TGTGCCACCAGCGAGGGACAGGAGAACACCGGGGAGCTGTTTTTT. It specifies CATSEGQENTGELFF.

The gene calls are TRBV5-4 and TRBJ2-5, with TRBD2 matching over 8 bases. This CDR3 has 15 amino acids. Germline-derived CDR1 and CDR2 are SGHNT and YYREEE (reference sequence). The ends lost 0 bases at V and 5 bases at J; junction bases unmatched: 6. CDR3 region: CASSLAGRASETQYF. For the CDR3, the DNA is TGTGCCAGCAGCTTGGCCGGGAGGGCTTCTGAGACCCAGTACTTC.

The chain links TRBV2 to TRBJ2-5, with a tentative D call TRBD1 (6 bases). Trimming took off 2 bases at V and 1 base at J, with 8 bases between the two ends. The CDR3 is made up of 14 amino acids. In germline, CDR1 is SNHLY, CDR2 FYNNEI. CDR3: CASSEWDTQETQYF. The CDR3 DNA follows: TGTGCCAGCAGTGAATGGGACACCCAAGAGACCCAGTACTTC. The variable domain in full, with the rest retrieved from reference TRBV2 and TRBJ2-5, is EPEVTQTPSHQVTQMGQEVILRCVPISNHLYFYWYRQILGQKVEFLVSFYNNEISEKSEIFDDQFSVERPDGSNFTLKIRSTKLEDSAMYFCASSEWDTQETQYFGPGTRLLVL.